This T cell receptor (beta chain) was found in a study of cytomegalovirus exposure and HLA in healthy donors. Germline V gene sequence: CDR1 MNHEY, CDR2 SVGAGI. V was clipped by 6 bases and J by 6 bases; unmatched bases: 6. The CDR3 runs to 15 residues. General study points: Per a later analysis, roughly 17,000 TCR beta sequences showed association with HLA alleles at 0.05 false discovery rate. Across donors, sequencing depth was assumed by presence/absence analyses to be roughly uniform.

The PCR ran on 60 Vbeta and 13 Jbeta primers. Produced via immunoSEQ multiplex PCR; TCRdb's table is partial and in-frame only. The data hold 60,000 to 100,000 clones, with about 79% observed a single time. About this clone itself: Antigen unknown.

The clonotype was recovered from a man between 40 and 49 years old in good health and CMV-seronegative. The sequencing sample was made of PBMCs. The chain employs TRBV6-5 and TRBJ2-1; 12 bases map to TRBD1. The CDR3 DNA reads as TGTGCCAGCAGGTCGGGACAGGGGGCGCGCAATGAGCAGTTCTTC. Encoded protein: CASRSGQGARNEQFF.